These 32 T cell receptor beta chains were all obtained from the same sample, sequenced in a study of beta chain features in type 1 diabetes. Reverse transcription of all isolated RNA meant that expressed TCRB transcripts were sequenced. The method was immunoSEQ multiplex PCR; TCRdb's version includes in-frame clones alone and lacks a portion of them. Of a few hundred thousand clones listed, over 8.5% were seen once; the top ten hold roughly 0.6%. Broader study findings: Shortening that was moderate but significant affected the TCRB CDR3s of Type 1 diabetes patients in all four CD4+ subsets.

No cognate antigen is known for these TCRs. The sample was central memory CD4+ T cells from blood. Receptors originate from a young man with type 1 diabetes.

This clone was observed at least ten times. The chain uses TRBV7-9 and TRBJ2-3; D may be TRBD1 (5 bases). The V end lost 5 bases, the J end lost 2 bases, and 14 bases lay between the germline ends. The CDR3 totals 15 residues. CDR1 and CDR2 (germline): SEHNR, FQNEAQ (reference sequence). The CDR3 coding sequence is TGTGCCAGCAGCCGACAAGGGGAATTCACAGATACGCAGTATTTT. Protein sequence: CASSRQGEFTDTQYF.

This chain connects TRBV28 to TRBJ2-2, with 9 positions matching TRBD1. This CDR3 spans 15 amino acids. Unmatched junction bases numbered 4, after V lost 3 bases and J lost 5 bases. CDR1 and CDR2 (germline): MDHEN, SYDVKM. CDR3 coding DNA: TGTGCCAGCAGTTTCGTGGGACAGGGAACCGGGGAGCTGTTTTTT. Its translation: CASSFVGQGTGELFF.

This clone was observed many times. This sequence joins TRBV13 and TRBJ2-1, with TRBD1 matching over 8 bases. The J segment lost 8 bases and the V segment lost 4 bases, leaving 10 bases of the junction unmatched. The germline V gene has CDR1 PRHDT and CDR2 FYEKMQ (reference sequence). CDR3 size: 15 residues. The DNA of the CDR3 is TGTGCCAGCAGCTCGAACAGGGGGTTTATTGATGAGCAGTTCTTC. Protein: CASSSNRGFIDEQFF.

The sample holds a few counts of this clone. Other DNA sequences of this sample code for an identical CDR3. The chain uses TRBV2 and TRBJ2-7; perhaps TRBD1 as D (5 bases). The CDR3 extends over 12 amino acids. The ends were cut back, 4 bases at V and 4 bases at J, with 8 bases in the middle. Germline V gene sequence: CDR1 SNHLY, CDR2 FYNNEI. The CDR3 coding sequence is TGTGCCAGCAGTGGTCAGGGATACGAGCAGTACTTC. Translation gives CASSGQGYEQYF.

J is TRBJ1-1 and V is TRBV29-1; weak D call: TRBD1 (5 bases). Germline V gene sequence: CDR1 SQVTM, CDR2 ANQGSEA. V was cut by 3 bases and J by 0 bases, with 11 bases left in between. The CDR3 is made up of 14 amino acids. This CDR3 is CSVEAGTMNTEAFF. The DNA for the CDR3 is TGCAGCGTTGAGGCAGGGACTATGAACACTGAAGCTTTCTTT.

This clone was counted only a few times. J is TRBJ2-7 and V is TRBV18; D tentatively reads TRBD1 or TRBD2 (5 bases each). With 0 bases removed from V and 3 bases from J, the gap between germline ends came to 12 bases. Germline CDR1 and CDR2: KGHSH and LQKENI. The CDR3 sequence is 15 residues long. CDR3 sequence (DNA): TGTGCCAGCTCACCACCGGGGGTCCCCAACTACGAGCAGTACTTC. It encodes CASSPPGVPNYEQYF.

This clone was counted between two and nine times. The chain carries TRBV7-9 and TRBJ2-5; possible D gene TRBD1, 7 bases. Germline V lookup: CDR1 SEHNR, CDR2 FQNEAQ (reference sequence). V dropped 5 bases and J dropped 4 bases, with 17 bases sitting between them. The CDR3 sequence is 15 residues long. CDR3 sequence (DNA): TGTGCCAGCAGCCATGTTCAGGGGGGAGGAGAGACCCAGTACTTC. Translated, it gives CASSHVQGGGETQYF. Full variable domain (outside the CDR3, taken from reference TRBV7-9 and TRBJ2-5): DTGVSQNPRHKITKRGQNVTFRCDPISEHNRLYWYRQTLGQGPEFLTYFQNEAQLEKSRLLSDRFSAERPKGSFSTLEIQRTEQGDSAMYLCASSHVQGGGETQYFGPGTRLLVL.

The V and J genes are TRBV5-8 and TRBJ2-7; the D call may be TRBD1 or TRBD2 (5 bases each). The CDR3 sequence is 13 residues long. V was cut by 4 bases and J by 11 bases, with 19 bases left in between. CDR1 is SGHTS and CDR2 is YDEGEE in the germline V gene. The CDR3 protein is CASSTGHGNLEYF. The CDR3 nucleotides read TGTGCCAGCAGCACAGGACACGGGAATTTGGAGTACTTC. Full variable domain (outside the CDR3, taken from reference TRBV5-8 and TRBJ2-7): EAGVTQSPTHLIKTRGQQATLRCSPISGHTSVYWYQQALGLGLQFLLWYDEGEERNRGNFPPRFSGRQFPNYSSELNVNALELEDSALYLCASSTGHGNLEYFGPGTRLTVT.

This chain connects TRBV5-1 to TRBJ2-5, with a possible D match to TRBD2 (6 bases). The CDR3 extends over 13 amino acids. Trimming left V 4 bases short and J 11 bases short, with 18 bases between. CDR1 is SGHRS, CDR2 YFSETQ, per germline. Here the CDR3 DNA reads TGCGCCAGCAGCCGCGGGACCCCGGATCCACAGTACTTC. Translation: CASSRGTPDPQYF.

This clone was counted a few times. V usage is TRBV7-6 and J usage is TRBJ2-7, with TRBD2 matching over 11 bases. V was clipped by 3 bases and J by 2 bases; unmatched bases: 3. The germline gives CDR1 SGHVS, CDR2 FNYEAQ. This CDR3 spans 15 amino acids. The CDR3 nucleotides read TGTGCCAGCAGCTTCGGGACTAGCGGTACCTACGAGCAGTACTTC. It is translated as CASSFGTSGTYEQYF. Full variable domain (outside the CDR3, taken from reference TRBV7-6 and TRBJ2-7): GAGVSQSPRYKVTKRGQDVALRCDPISGHVSLYWYRQALGQGPEFLTYFNYEAQQDKSGLPNDRFSAERPEGSISTLTIQRTEQRDSAMYRCASSFGTSGTYEQYFGPGTRLTVT.

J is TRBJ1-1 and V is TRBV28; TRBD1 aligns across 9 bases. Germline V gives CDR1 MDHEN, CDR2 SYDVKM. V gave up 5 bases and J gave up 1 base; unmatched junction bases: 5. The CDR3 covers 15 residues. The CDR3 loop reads CASSEDRGRNTEAFF. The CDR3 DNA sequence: TGTGCCAGCAGTGAGGACAGGGGACGGAACACTGAAGCTTTCTTT. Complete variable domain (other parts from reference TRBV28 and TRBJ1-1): DVKVTQSSRYLVKRTGEKVFLECVQDMDHENMFWYRQDPGLGLRLIYFSYDVKMKEKGDIPEGYSVSREKKERFSLILESASTNQTSMYLCASSEDRGRNTEAFFGQGTRLTVV.

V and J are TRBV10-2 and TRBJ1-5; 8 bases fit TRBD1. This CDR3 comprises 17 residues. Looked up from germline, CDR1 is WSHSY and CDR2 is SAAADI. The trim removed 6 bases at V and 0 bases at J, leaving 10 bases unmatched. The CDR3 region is CASRSGTGLDSNQPQHF. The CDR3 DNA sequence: TGCGCCAGCAGGAGTGGGACAGGACTCGATAGCAATCAGCCCCAGCATTTT.

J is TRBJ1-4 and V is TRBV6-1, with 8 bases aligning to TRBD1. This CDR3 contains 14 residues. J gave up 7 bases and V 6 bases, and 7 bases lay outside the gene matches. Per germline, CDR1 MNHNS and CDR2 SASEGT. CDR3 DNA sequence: TGTGCCAGCAGCGACAGGGGTTACGGTGAAAAACTGTTTTTT. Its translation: CASSDRGYGEKLFF.

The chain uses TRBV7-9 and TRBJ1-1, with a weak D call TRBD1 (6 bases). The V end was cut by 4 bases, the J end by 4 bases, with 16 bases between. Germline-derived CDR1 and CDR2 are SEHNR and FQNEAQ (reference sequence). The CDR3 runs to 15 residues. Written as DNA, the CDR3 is TGTGCCAGCAGCTCTTCGACAGGCCGGGGCACTGAAGCTTTCTTT. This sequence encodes CASSSSTGRGTEAFF.

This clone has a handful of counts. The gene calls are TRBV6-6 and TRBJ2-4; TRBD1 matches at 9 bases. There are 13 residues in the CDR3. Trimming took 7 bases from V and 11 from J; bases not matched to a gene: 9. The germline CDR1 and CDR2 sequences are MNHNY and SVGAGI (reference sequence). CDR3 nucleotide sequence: TGTGCCAGCACCCAGGGACAGGGTCTCCTTCAGTACTTC. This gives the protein CASTQGQGLLQYF.

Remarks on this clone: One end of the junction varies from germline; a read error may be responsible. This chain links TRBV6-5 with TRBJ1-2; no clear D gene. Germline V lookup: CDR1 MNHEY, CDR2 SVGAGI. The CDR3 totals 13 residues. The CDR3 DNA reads TGTGCCAGCAGTTACTCGTCAGAGTCGGCTAGGGCCTTC. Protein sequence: CASSYSSESARAF.

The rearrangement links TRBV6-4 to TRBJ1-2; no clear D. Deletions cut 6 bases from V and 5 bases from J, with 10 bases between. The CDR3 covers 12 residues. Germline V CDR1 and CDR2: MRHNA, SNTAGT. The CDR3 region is CASSPDGYGYTF. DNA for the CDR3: TGTGCCAGCAGCCCGGACGGGTATGGCTACACCTTC.

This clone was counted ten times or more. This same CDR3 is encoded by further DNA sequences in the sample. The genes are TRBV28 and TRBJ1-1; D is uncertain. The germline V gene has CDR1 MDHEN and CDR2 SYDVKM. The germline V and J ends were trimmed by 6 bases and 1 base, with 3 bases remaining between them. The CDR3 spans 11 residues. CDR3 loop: CASRRNTEAFF. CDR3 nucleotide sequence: TGTGCCAGCAGACGGAACACTGAAGCTTTCTTT.

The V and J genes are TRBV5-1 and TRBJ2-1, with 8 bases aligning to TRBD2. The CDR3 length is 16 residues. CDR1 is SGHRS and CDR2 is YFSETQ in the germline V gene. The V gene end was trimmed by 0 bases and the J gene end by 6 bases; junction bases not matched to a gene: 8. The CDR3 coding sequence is TGCGCCAGCAGCTTGGAGTTCCAGCGGGGGATCAATGAGCAGTTCTTC. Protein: CASSLEFQRGINEQFF.

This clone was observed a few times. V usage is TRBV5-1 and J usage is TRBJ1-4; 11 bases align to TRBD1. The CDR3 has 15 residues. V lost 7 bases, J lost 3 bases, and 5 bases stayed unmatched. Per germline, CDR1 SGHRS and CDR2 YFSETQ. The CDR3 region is CASSGQGAPNEKLFF. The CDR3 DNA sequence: TGCGCCAGCTCCGGACAGGGGGCTCCTAATGAAAAACTGTTTTTT.

The CDR3 loop is CSVNRGRGNTIYF. In DNA form, the CDR3 reads TGCAGCGTCAACAGGGGAAGGGGAAACACCATATATTTT. The chain joins TRBV29-1 to TRBJ1-3; 7 bases align to TRBD1. Germline V gene data show CDR1 as SQVTM and CDR2 as ANQGSEA. CDR3 size: 13 residues. Trimming removed 6 bases from V and 4 bases from J; junction bases left unmatched: 6.

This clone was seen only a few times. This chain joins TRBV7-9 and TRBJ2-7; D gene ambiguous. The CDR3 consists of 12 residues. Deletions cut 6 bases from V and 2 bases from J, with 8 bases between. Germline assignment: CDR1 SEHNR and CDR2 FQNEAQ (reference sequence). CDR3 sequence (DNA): TGTGCCAGCAGTCACAGCGCCTACGAGCAGTACTTC. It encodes CASSHSAYEQYF.

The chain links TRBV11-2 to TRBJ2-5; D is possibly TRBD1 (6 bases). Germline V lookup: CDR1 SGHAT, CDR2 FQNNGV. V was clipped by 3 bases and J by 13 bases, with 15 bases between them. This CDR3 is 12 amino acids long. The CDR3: CASSFGQSETYF. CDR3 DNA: TGTGCCAGCAGCTTTGGACAGAGCGAAACGTACTTC. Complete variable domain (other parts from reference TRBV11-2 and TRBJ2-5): EAGVAQSPRYKIIEKRQSVAFWCNPISGHATLYWYQQILGQGPKLLIQFQNNGVVDDSQLPKDRFSAERLKGVDSTLKIQPAKLEDSAVYLCASSFGQSETYFGPGTRLLVL.

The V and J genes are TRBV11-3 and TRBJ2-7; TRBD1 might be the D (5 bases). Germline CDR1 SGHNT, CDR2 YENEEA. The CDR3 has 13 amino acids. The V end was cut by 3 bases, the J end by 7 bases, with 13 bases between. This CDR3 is CASSFQGFGEQYF. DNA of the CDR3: TGTGCCAGCAGCTTCCAGGGTTTCGGGGAGCAGTACTTC.

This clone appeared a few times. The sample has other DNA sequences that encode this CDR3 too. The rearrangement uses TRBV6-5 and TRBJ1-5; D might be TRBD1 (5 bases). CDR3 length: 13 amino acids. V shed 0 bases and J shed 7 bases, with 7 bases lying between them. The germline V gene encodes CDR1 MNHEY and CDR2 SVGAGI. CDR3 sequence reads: CASSYSGDQPQHF. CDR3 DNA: TGTGCCAGCAGTTACTCGGGGGACCAGCCCCAGCATTTT.

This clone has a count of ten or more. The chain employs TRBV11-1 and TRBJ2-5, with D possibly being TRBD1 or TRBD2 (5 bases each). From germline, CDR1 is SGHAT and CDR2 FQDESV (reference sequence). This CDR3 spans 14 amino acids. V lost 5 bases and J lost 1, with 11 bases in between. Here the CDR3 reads CASSPRGPQETQYF. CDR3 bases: TGTGCCAGCAGCCCTCGGGGCCCCCAAGAGACCCAGTACTTC. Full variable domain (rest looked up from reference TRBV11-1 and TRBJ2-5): EAEVAQSPRYKITEKSQAVAFWCDPISGHATLYWYRQILGQGPELLVQFQDESVVDDSQLPKDRFSAERLKGVDSTLKIQPAELGDSAMYLCASSPRGPQETQYFGPGTRLLVL.

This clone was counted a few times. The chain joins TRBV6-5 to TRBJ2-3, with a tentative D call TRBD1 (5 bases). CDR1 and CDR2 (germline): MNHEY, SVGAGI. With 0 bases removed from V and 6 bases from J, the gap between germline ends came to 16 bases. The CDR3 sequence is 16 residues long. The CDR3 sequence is CASSYSYGAKGDTQYF. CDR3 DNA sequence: TGTGCCAGCAGTTACTCGTATGGGGCGAAGGGGGATACGCAGTATTTT.

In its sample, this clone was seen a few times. In DNA, the CDR3 is TGTGCCAGCAGCGGGGGGCTTAGGGAGACCCAGTACTTC. Its protein is CASSGGLRETQYF. The rearrangement links TRBV7-3 to TRBJ2-5; either TRBD1 or TRBD2 may fit D (6 bases each). This CDR3 is 13 amino acids long. CDR1 and CDR2 (germline): SGHTA, FQGTGA. Trimming removed 5 bases from V and 5 bases from J, with 12 bases in between.

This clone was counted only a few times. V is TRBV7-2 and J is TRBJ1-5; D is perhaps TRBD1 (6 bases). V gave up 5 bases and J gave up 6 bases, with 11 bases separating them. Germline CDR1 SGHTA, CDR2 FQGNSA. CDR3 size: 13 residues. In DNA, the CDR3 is TGTGCCAGCAGCGGGGACATTTCTCAGCCCCAGCATTTT. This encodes CASSGDISQPQHF.

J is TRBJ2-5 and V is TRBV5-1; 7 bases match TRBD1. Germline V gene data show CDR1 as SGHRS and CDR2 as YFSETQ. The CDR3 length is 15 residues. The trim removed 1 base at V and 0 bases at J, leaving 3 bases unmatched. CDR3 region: CASSLQGTDQETQYF. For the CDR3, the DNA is TGCGCCAGCAGCTTGCAAGGGACAGACCAAGAGACCCAGTACTTC.

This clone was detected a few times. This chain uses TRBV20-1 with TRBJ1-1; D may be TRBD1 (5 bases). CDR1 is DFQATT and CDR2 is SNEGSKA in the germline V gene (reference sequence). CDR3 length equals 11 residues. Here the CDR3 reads CKPQGNTEAFF. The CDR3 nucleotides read TGCAAACCCCAGGGGAACACTGAAGCTTTCTTT.

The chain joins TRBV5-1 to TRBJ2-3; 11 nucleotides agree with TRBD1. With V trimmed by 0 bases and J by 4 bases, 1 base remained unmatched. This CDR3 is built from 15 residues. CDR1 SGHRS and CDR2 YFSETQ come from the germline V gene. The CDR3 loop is CASSLGDRGADTQYF. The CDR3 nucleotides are TGCGCCAGCAGCTTGGGGGACAGGGGGGCAGATACGCAGTATTTT.